Below, 12 T cell receptor beta chains from the same sample are listed, as sequenced in a study of identical twins. One entry per CDR3 protein results from TCRdb running MiXCR on the 5' RACE reads. This repertoire shows under 900,000 distinct CDR3 sequences, 9% to 15% found once; its top ten account for 1.5% to 2%. The same data also went into a second study, on yellow fever vaccine responses in identical twins.

The sequenced material came from PBMCs. The receptors derive from a woman younger than 30 in good health.

The CDR3 reads CASSPPRDPRSAEQYV. The CDR3 nucleotides read TGTGCCAGCAGCCCCCCCCGGGACCCTCGCTCGGCCGAGCAGTACGTC. The chain couples TRBV2 to TRBJ2-7; TRBD1 or TRBD2 may be the D gene (5 bases each). Deletions cut 6 bases from V and 6 bases from J, with 24 bases between. Germline V gene lookup returns CDR1 SNHLY and CDR2 FYNNEI. The CDR3 has 16 amino acids.

In its sample, this clonotype was seen a few times. This chain joins TRBV6-5 and TRBJ2-1, with 11 bases fitting TRBD2. Trimming at V came to 2 bases and at J to 9 bases, leaving 6 bases not matched to a gene. Per germline, CDR1 MNHEY and CDR2 SVGAGI. CDR3 length: 15 residues. The CDR3 region has the DNA TGTGCCAGCAGTTACCGGTCTAGCGGGAGGTTTGAGCAGTTCTTC. Translated: CASSYRSSGRFEQFF.

V gene TRBV9 combines with J gene TRBJ2-7; TRBD1 aligns across 7 bases. CDR3 length: 14 residues. Germline CDR1 is SGDLS and CDR2 is YYNGEE. Losses at the gene ends were 2 bases for V and 0 bases for J; bases not matched to a gene: 2. CDR3 amino acids: CASSVGQSSYEQYF. The CDR3 DNA reads TGTGCCAGCAGCGTGGGACAGAGCTCCTACGAGCAGTACTTC.

This clonotype was seen a few times. The chain combines TRBV4-1 with TRBJ2-1, with 7 bases aligning to TRBD2. The CDR3 extends over 15 amino acids. Germline V gene sequence: CDR1 MGHRA, CDR2 YSYEKL. V trimming: 4 bases; J trimming: 10 bases; junction bases outside the gene matches: 13. The CDR3 reads CASSPHRLADTEQFF. In DNA, the CDR3 is TGCGCCAGCAGCCCACATCGACTAGCTGATACGGAGCAGTTCTTC.

This clonotype has a count of ten or more. This chain links TRBV18 with TRBJ2-3, with 10 bases that match TRBD1. The J segment lost 1 base and the V segment lost 2 bases, leaving 9 bases of the junction unmatched. The CDR3 has 18 residues. The germline V gene has CDR1 KGHSH and CDR2 LQKENI. The CDR3 loop reads CASSPTKTGTGGTDTQYF. The CDR3 region has the DNA TGTGCCAGCTCACCAACTAAGACCGGGACAGGGGGCACAGATACGCAGTATTTT.

This clonotype was seen ten or more times. The genes are TRBV5-1 and TRBJ2-1, with TRBD2 identical over 11 bases. The CDR3 runs 15 residues. Per the germline V gene, CDR1 is SGHRS and CDR2 is YFSETQ. V shed 5 bases, J shed 9 bases, and the junction held 10 bases outside the gene matches. CDR3 DNA: TGCGCCAGCAGTCTGGCTAGCGGGGGGTTGAGTGAGCAGTTCTTC. Amino acids: CASSLASGGLSEQFF.

The rearrangement joins TRBV7-9 to TRBJ2-3, with 11 bases matching TRBD2. CDR1 and CDR2 from the germline V gene are SEHNR and FQNEAQ (reference sequence). The CDR3 totals 16 residues. J was trimmed by 5 bases and V by 1 base; bases with no gene match: 5. DNA for the CDR3: TGTGCCAGCAGCTTAGACGTTGGACTAGCGGGAGATACGCAGTATTTT. This sequence encodes CASSLDVGLAGDTQYF.

The J gene is TRBJ2-1, the V gene TRBV7-9, with D uncertain. V shed 5 bases and J shed 5 bases, with 16 bases lying between them. Germline V gene lookup returns CDR1 SEHNR and CDR2 FQNEAQ (reference sequence). The CDR3 length is 15 residues. This CDR3 reads CASSQLQVGHNEQFF. CDR3 bases: TGTGCCAGCAGCCAGCTACAAGTGGGCCACAATGAGCAGTTCTTC.

A few counts support this clonotype. This chain joins TRBV4-1 and TRBJ1-2; D is ambiguous. This CDR3 has 13 residues. V was cut by 0 bases and J by 8 bases, with 10 bases left in between. From germline, CDR1 is MGHRA and CDR2 YSYEKL. The CDR3 protein is CASSQDWEGGYTF. The CDR3 bases are TGCGCCAGCAGCCAAGATTGGGAGGGAGGCTACACCTTC.

This clonotype was observed a few times. The chain uses TRBV20-1 and TRBJ1-6; 7 positions match TRBD1. The CDR3 extends over 16 amino acids. Germline trimming cut 5 bases from V and 2 bases from J; bases unmatched to any gene: 9. Looked up from germline, CDR1 is DFQATT and CDR2 is SNEGSKA (reference sequence). In DNA form, the CDR3 reads TGCAGTGCTCTCGAGGGGGCGGGAGCCTATAATTCACCCCTCCACTTT. Translating gives CSALEGAGAYNSPLHF.

This clonotype was counted many times. The chain has TRBV10-3 and TRBJ1-4; a possible D gene is TRBD1 (5 bases). The CDR3 extends over 16 amino acids. Germline V gene sequence: CDR1 ENHRY, CDR2 SYGVKD. V lost 2 bases and J 8 bases, leaving 18 bases between the germline ends. The CDR3 here is CAISEQKGNPAEKLFF. The CDR3 DNA sequence: TGTGCCATCAGTGAGCAAAAGGGGAATCCGGCCGAAAAACTGTTTTTT.

This clonotype was seen a few times. The rearrangement joins TRBV7-6 to TRBJ2-5, with a weak D call TRBD1 (6 bases). Germline CDR1 and CDR2: SGHVS and FNYEAQ. The CDR3 is 15 residues long. The V end lost 4 bases, the J end lost 1 base, and 13 bases lay between the germline ends. The CDR3 protein is CASSSGQGTQETQYF. In DNA, the CDR3 is TGTGCCAGCAGCTCGGGACAAGGGACCCAAGAGACCCAGTACTTC.